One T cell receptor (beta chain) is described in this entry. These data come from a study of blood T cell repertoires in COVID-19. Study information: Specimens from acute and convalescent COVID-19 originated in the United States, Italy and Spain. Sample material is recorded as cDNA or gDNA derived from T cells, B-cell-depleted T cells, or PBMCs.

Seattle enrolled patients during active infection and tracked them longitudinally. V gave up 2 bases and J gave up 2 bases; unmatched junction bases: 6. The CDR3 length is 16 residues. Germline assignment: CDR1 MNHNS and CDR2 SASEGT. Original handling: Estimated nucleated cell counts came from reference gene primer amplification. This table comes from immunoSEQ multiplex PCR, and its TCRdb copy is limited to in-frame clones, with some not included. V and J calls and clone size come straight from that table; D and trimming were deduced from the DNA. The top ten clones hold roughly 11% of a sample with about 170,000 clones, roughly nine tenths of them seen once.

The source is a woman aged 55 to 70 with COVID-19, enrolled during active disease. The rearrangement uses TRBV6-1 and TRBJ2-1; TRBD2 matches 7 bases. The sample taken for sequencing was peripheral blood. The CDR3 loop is CASSEFPAGAYNEQFF. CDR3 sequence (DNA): TGTGCCAGCAGTGAATTCCCGGCGGGAGCCTACAATGAGCAGTTCTTC.